The 10 T cell receptor beta chains in this list originate from one sample, sequenced in a study of T-cell reconstitution after alpha-beta-depleted transplantation in children. Unique molecular identifiers were incorporated when the TCRbeta library was constructed. One entry per CDR3 protein, called by TCRdb with MiXCR from the PCR reads. The sample carries around 380,000 distinct CDR3 sequences, roughly a tenth recorded once. This specimen was PBMCs from the stem cell graft donor, taken from the stem cell graft. Receptor source: a human donor who donated a stem cell graft to a child with acute myeloid leukemia.

J is TRBJ2-1 and V is TRBV11-1; maybe TRBD1 (6 bases). The CDR3 runs to 20 residues. V dropped 2 bases and J dropped 0 bases, with 23 bases sitting between them. The germline V gene has CDR1 SGHAT and CDR2 FQDESV (reference sequence). The CDR3 nucleotides read TGTGCCAGCAGCTTAACCCCTCGGTTTATGGGGGCGAGCTCCTACAATGAGCAGTTCTTC. This sequence encodes CASSLTPRFMGASSYNEQFF.

V and J are TRBV15 and TRBJ1-1; D is uncertain. In germline, CDR1 is LNHNV, CDR2 YYDKDF (reference sequence). V was shortened by 1 base and J by 4 bases, with 7 bases between the two germline ends. The CDR3 sequence is 13 residues long. CDR3 sequence reads: CATSRAAATEAFF. Here the CDR3 DNA reads TGTGCCACCAGCAGAGCGGCAGCCACTGAAGCTTTCTTT.

A few counts support this clonotype. The chain carries TRBV5-1 and TRBJ2-7; D not resolved. Germline V gene lookup returns CDR1 SGHRS and CDR2 YFSETQ. V was trimmed by 1 base and J by 2 bases, leaving 4 bases between them. The CDR3 has 12 amino acids. CDR3 sequence (DNA): TGCGCCAGCAGCTTGAACACCTACGAGCAGTACTTC. Amino acids: CASSLNTYEQYF.

This clonotype came up a few times. The chain has TRBV7-8 and TRBJ1-1; tentatively, D is TRBD1 (6 bases). V lost 2 bases to trimming and J lost 3 bases, with 16 bases between them. Germline loops: CDR1 SGHVS, CDR2 FQNEAQ. The CDR3 is made up of 16 amino acids. CDR3: CASSLLRGRGDTEAFF. Here the CDR3 DNA reads TGTGCCAGCAGCTTATTGAGGGGGAGGGGTGACACTGAAGCTTTCTTT. Looking up the rest from reference TRBV7-8 and TRBJ1-1 gives the full variable domain: GAGVSQSPRYKVAKRGQDVALRCDPISGHVSLFWYQQALGQGPEFLTYFQNEAQLDKSGLPSDRFFAERPEGSVSTLKIQRTQQEDSAVYLCASSLLRGRGDTEAFFGQGTRLTVV.

There are many counts of this clonotype. This chain links TRBV29-1 with TRBJ2-3; 7 bases match TRBD1. CDR3 length: 12 amino acids. Unmatched junction bases numbered 4, after V lost 6 bases and J lost 4 bases. CDR1 SQVTM and CDR2 ANQGSEA come from the germline V gene. The CDR3 loop reads CSVRDRADTQYF. DNA for the CDR3: TGCAGCGTCCGAGACAGGGCAGATACGCAGTATTTT.

This clonotype has only a few counts. The V and J genes are TRBV5-1 and TRBJ2-1; D ambiguous. Germline CDR1 reads SGHRS; CDR2 reads YFSETQ. V was shortened by 4 bases and J by 5 bases, with 7 bases between the two germline ends. There are 12 residues in the CDR3. The CDR3 DNA follows: TGCGCCAGCAGCGATGGGAACAATGAGCAGTTCTTC. This translates into CASSDGNNEQFF.

This clonotype was detected ten times or more. The chain couples TRBV18 to TRBJ2-7, with 7 bases identical to TRBD2. CDR1 KGHSH and CDR2 LQKENI come from the germline V gene. This CDR3 has 16 residues. J gave up 0 bases and V 3 bases, and 8 bases lay outside the gene matches. Here the CDR3 reads CASSPRGLTLSYEQYF. As DNA, the CDR3 is TGTGCCAGCTCACCCCGGGGACTAACCCTCTCCTACGAGCAGTACTTC.

The gene calls are TRBV7-9 and TRBJ2-5, with unresolved D. Germline lookup yields CDR1 SEHNR and CDR2 FQNEAQ (reference sequence). V was pared by 4 bases and J by 2 bases, with 14 bases between. The CDR3 extends over 15 amino acids. Here the CDR3 DNA reads TGTGCCAGCAGCTCCTATGTTCCTCGTCAAGAGACCCAGTACTTC. Amino acids: CASSSYVPRQETQYF.

This clonotype was observed many times. The chain recombines TRBV7-9 with TRBJ1-5, with no clear D. Deletions cut 5 bases from V and 9 bases from J, with 11 bases between. This CDR3 has 12 residues. In germline, CDR1 is SEHNR, CDR2 FQNEAQ (reference sequence). DNA for the CDR3: TGTGCCAGCAGCGACTCAAGCGGGCCCCAGCATTTT. It yields the protein CASSDSSGPQHF.

This clonotype was seen at least ten times. The chain uses TRBV12-3 or TRBV12-4 and TRBJ2-5; no definite D call. The CDR3 sequence is 14 residues long. V lost 3 bases to trimming and J lost 1 base, with 9 bases between them. CDR3 coding DNA: TGTGCCAGCAGTTTGATACCGATCCAAGAGACCCAGTACTTC. Its protein product is CASSLIPIQETQYF.